These 24 T cell receptor beta chains came from one sample sequenced in a study of vaccination and CD4 T cells after COVID-19. As to treatment: approximately nine-day PBMC culture with coronavirus spike peptide pools or control peptides (ViraFEST assay). Their recognized antigens are unknown. Cultured CD4+ T-cell DNA underwent Oncomine TCR Beta short-read sequencing. Via MiXCR, TCRdb re-called the PCR reads, giving one row per CDR3 protein. The repertoire holds approximately 15,000 distinct CDR3 sequences, with 26% as singletons. Sequencing was carried out using cultured CD4+ T cells from blood. The receptors here all came from a human donor with COVID-19.

J is TRBJ1-1 and V is TRBV9, with no clear D. The CDR3 has 13 residues. The germline V and J ends were trimmed by 0 bases and 11 bases, with 14 bases remaining between them. In germline, CDR1 is SGDLS, CDR2 YYNGEE. CDR3 sequence reads: CASSVDAGVGAFF. CDR3 DNA: TGTGCCAGCAGCGTAGATGCAGGAGTGGGGGCTTTCTTT.

On this clonotype itself: One junction end disagrees with the germline gene, perhaps due to a read error. The rearrangement uses TRBV11-2 and TRBJ1-2; D is unresolved. This CDR3 is 10 amino acids long. Germline lookup yields CDR1 SGHAT and CDR2 FQNNGV. In DNA form, the CDR3 reads TGTGCCAGCAGCTTAGTGACGGGGAGCTTC. Protein product: CASSLVTGSF.

Written as DNA, the CDR3 is TGTGCCAGCAGTGATGGGACAGGGGTGGGAGTAGCCAAAAACATTCAGTACTTC. Translated, it gives CASSDGTGVGVAKNIQYF. This chain links TRBV25-1 with TRBJ2-4; 10 bases are a match to TRBD1. V was pared by 3 bases and J by 0 bases, with 8 bases of the junction left unmatched. This CDR3 is 18 amino acids long. Looked up from germline, CDR1 is MGHDK and CDR2 is SYGVNS.

The chain uses TRBV6-5 and TRBJ2-7; 7 bases line up with TRBD1. Trimming cost V 4 bases and J 0 bases; bases outside gene matches: 6. CDR3 size: 15 residues. CDR1 is MNHEY and CDR2 is SVGAGI in the germline V gene. The CDR3 nucleotides are TGTGCCAGCAGTTTCCCCGGGACAGACTCCTACGAGCAGTACTTC. Protein: CASSFPGTDSYEQYF.

The chain is built from TRBV28 and TRBJ2-1; D uncertain. Germline-derived CDR1 and CDR2 are MDHEN and SYDVKM. V was pared by 7 bases and J by 2 bases, with 3 bases between. This CDR3 has 11 amino acids. As DNA, the CDR3 is TGTGCCAGCACCACCTACAATGAGCAGTTCTTC. Translating it yields CASTTYNEQFF. Supplemented by reference TRBV28 and TRBJ2-1, the full variable domain reads DVKVTQSSRYLVKRTGEKVFLECVQDMDHENMFWYRQDPGLGLRLIYFSYDVKMKEKGDIPEGYSVSREKKERFSLILESASTNQTSMYLCASTTYNEQFFGPGTRLTVL.

By its share, this clonotype is medium-sized (0.01 to 0.1%). The chain has TRBV7-8 and TRBJ1-5; maybe TRBD1 (5 bases). Germline V gene sequence: CDR1 SGHVS, CDR2 FQNEAQ. The CDR3 consists of 14 residues. Trimming took off 5 bases at V and 3 bases at J, with 11 bases between the two ends. CDR3 sequence reads: CASSKQEFNQPQHF. The CDR3 DNA follows: TGTGCCAGCAGCAAACAGGAGTTCAATCAGCCCCAGCATTTT.

The table lists this clonotype with a few counts. The rearrangement uses TRBV27 and TRBJ2-7, with D perhaps matching TRBD1 (5 bases). Germline values: CDR1 MNHEY, CDR2 SMNVEV (reference sequence). Trimming shortened V by 7 bases and J by 3 bases, and 16 bases separated the two germline ends. This CDR3 has 14 amino acids. The DNA for the CDR3 is TGTGCCAGCAAAATAAAACTACAGGACTACGAGCAGTACTTC. Amino acids: CASKIKLQDYEQYF.

The rearrangement joins TRBV24-1 to TRBJ2-3; 7 bases align to TRBD1. J gave up 7 bases and V 2 bases, and 5 bases lay outside the gene matches. This CDR3 region has 14 residues. Germline-derived CDR1 and CDR2 are KGHDR and SFDVKD. Written as DNA, the CDR3 is TGTGCCACCAGTGATTCGAGGGGGCTTCATACGCAGTATTTT. Translated, it gives CATSDSRGLHTQYF.

This chain joins TRBV7-2 and TRBJ2-3, with 16 bases fitting TRBD2. Germline values: CDR1 SGHTA, CDR2 FQGNSA. The CDR3 runs to 19 residues. J gave up 2 bases and V 5 bases, and 10 bases lay outside the gene matches. The CDR3 bases are TGTGCCAGCAGCCCAGTGGGACTAGCGGGGGGGGAATACACAGATACGCAGTATTTT. Encoded protein: CASSPVGLAGGEYTDTQYF.

This chain uses TRBV15 with TRBJ2-3, with D unclear. Looked up from germline, CDR1 is LNHNV and CDR2 is YYDKDF (reference sequence). CDR3 length: 16 amino acids. V was clipped by 5 bases and J by 0 bases, with 15 bases between them. CDR3 region: CATSVQWGISTDTQYF. The CDR3, as DNA: TGTGCCACCAGCGTCCAGTGGGGAATAAGCACAGATACGCAGTATTTT.

The chain links TRBV6-2 or TRBV6-3 to TRBJ1-5; a possible D gene is TRBD1 (5 bases). Trimming left V 4 bases short and J 4 bases short, with 14 bases between. Per the germline V gene, CDR1 is MNHEY and CDR2 is SVGEGT. The CDR3 contains 15 residues. The CDR3 coding sequence is TGTGCCAGCAGTTCCGACAGCAAGGGGAATCAGCCCCAGCATTTT. This translates into CASSSDSKGNQPQHF.

The V call is TRBV7-6, the J call TRBJ2-7; unclear D gene. The germline CDR1 and CDR2 sequences are SGHVS and FNYEAQ. The CDR3 runs 15 residues. V lost 3 bases to trimming and J lost 1 base, with 13 bases between them. CDR3 sequence reads: CASSLSIGVSYEQYF. Written as DNA, the CDR3 is TGTGCCAGCAGCTTGAGTATCGGAGTGTCCTACGAGCAGTACTTC.

The V call is TRBV2, the J call TRBJ2-7; 13 bases align to TRBD2. The CDR3 contains 16 residues. The V gene's germline CDR1 is SNHLY and CDR2 FYNNEI. V lost 6 bases, J lost 1 base, and 6 bases stayed unmatched. The CDR3 nucleotides read TGTGCCAGCAGGGGGGGACTAGCGGGAAGGTCCTACGAGCAGTACTTC. Translation gives CASRGGLAGRSYEQYF.

This clonotype was observed a handful of times. The V call is TRBV5-3, the J call TRBJ1-4, with TRBD1 as a possible D gene (6 bases). TRBV5-3 qualifies as an ORF whose function is uncertain. This CDR3 contains 15 residues. With 4 bases removed from V and 5 bases from J, the gap between germline ends came to 15 bases. CDR3 protein: CARSPGGGPNEKLFF. The CDR3 coding sequence is TGTGCCAGAAGCCCTGGAGGGGGGCCCAATGAAAAACTGTTTTTT.

This clonotype was detected a few times. The gene calls are TRBV6-2 or TRBV6-3 and TRBJ1-5, with 8 nucleotides matching TRBD1. V lost 10 bases and J lost 6; bases outside the gene matches: 14. Germline V lookup: CDR1 MNHEY, CDR2 SVGEGT. This CDR3 is built from 15 residues. CDR3 coding DNA: TGTGCCACCCGACAGGGGACAGCGGAGGTTCAGCCCCAGCATTTT. Translating it yields CATRQGTAEVQPQHF.

Judged by abundance, this clonotype is medium-sized (0.01 to 0.1%). This rearrangement joins TRBV15 to TRBJ1-5, with 9 bases fitting TRBD1. In germline, CDR1 is LNHNV, CDR2 YYDKDF (reference sequence). This CDR3 has 14 amino acids. V was clipped by 5 bases and J by 7 bases; unmatched bases: 6. The CDR3 coding sequence is TGTGCCACCAGCCCGGACAGGGGATACCAGCCCCAGCATTTT. Translated: CATSPDRGYQPQHF.

The genes are TRBV20-1 and TRBJ1-2; no reliable D call. CDR1 and CDR2 from the germline V gene are DFQATT and SNEGSKA (reference sequence). The V and J ends lost 6 bases and 0 bases respectively, with 20 bases between them. The CDR3 has 16 amino acids. CDR3 sequence (DNA): TGCAGTGCCCCTCCGATCGTCGGTACGGCTAACTATGGCTACACCTTC. Amino acids: CSAPPIVGTANYGYTF.

This clonotype was seen a handful of times. The chain carries TRBV7-6 and TRBJ1-2; 8 bases match TRBD1. Unmatched junction bases numbered 1, after V lost 4 bases and J lost 3 bases. The CDR3 consists of 13 residues. Looked up from germline, CDR1 is SGHVS and CDR2 is FNYEAQ. CDR3 DNA sequence: TGTGCCAGCAGCTCACAGGGGGACTATGGCTACACCTTC. Residues: CASSSQGDYGYTF. The full variable domain, in which reference TRBV7-6 and TRBJ1-2 provide the parts outside the CDR3, is GAGVSQSPRYKVTKRGQDVALRCDPISGHVSLYWYRQALGQGPEFLTYFNYEAQQDKSGLPNDRFSAERPEGSISTLTIQRTEQRDSAMYRCASSSQGDYGYTFGSGTRLTVV.

The CDR3 coding sequence is TGTGCCATCAGTAAGGACAATAGCAATCAGCCCCAGCATTTT. Translating gives CAISKDNSNQPQHF. The rearrangement joins TRBV10-3 to TRBJ1-5, with D perhaps matching TRBD1 (5 bases). There are 14 residues in the CDR3. Trimming pared 5 bases from V and 0 bases from J, leaving 8 bases between. The germline V gene has CDR1 ENHRY and CDR2 SYGVKD.

This clonotype has a handful of counts. The chain links TRBV12-3 or TRBV12-4 to TRBJ1-5, with D possibly matching TRBD1 (5 bases). Trimming pared 4 bases from V and 8 bases from J, leaving 18 bases between. This CDR3 is built from 15 residues. The CDR3 loop reads CASSSQGLAVEPQHF. The CDR3 nucleotides are TGTGCCAGCAGTTCGCAGGGTTTGGCCGTGGAGCCCCAGCATTTT.

The V gene is TRBV4-1, the J gene TRBJ1-5; 10 bases match TRBD1. Per the germline V gene, CDR1 is MGHRA and CDR2 is YSYEKL. V lost 2 bases to trimming and J lost 6 bases; unmatched junction nucleotides: 10. This CDR3 region has 17 residues. CDR3 amino acids: CASSQLGTGDRGQPQHF. The CDR3, as DNA: TGCGCCAGCAGCCAATTGGGGACAGGGGATAGGGGTCAGCCCCAGCATTTT.

The chain employs TRBV27 and TRBJ2-5, with no clear D. In germline, CDR1 is MNHEY, CDR2 SMNVEV (reference sequence). V was trimmed by 5 bases and J by 3 bases, leaving 10 bases between them. This CDR3 spans 13 amino acids. The chain's CDR3 is CASSQWTEETQYF. The CDR3 DNA follows: TGTGCCAGCAGTCAATGGACGGAAGAGACCCAGTACTTC.

The rearrangement uses TRBV9 and TRBJ2-1; D possibly corresponds to TRBD2 (5 bases). Trimming took off 4 bases at V and 0 bases at J, with 17 bases between the two ends. The CDR3 runs 17 residues. The germline CDR1 and CDR2 sequences are SGDLS and YYNGEE. The CDR3 DNA reads as TGTGCCAGCAGCCCTCGAGGGCGGGTGAGCTCCTACAATGAGCAGTTCTTC. This codes for CASSPRGRVSSYNEQFF.

This clonotype was found a few times. The chain links TRBV20-1 to TRBJ2-1, with 14 bases lining up with TRBD2. Germline assignment: CDR1 DFQATT and CDR2 SNEGSKA (reference sequence). V lost 0 bases to trimming and J lost 7 bases; unmatched junction nucleotides: 5. This CDR3 region has 16 residues. The CDR3: CSARDRLAGGLNEQFF. The CDR3 DNA follows: TGCAGTGCTAGAGATCGACTAGCGGGGGGGCTGAATGAGCAGTTCTTC.